Following are 28 T cell receptor beta chains from one sample sequenced in a study of human thymus T cells. Measured with immunoSEQ multiplex PCR; TCRdb has only the in-frame clones, and not every one. The sample shows about 120,000 clones, around 96% of them seen only once. Thymic samples were excised during corrective heart operations. The sample taken for sequencing was thymus tissue. The receptor source for this set is a boy under three years old with a congenital heart defect but otherwise immunologically healthy.

The chain links TRBV4-1 to TRBJ1-2, with 7 bases aligning to TRBD1. Germline-derived CDR1 and CDR2 are MGHRA and YSYEKL. Trimming cost V 4 bases and J 3 bases; bases outside gene matches: 20. The CDR3 sequence is 19 residues long. CDR3 nucleotide sequence: TGCGCCAGCAGCCTCACACTTTCCTTCGACAGGGAACGGGACTATGGCTACACCTTC. Its translation: CASSLTLSFDRERDYGYTF.

The CDR3 bases are TGTGCCAGCAGCTGCCGGGACAGCATTGCCCTCCACTTT. Its translation: CASSCRDSIALHF. The chain is built from TRBV27 and TRBJ1-6; 7 nucleotides line up with TRBD1. The CDR3 has 13 residues. From germline, CDR1 is MNHEY and CDR2 SMNVEV (reference sequence). The ends lost 6 bases at V and 14 bases at J; junction bases unmatched: 10.

The gene calls are TRBV28 and TRBJ2-7, with 8 bases identical to TRBD1. V was pared by 5 bases and J by 2 bases, with 11 bases of the junction left unmatched. This CDR3 contains 16 residues. CDR1 and CDR2 (germline): MDHEN, SYDVKM. The CDR3: CASSVPGGLRAYEQYF. The CDR3 nucleotides read TGTGCCAGCAGTGTACCAGGGGGCCTCCGGGCCTACGAGCAGTACTTC.

V is TRBV5-1 and J is TRBJ2-5, with unresolved D. Trimming took off 0 bases at V and 1 base at J, with 10 bases between the two ends. CDR1 SGHRS and CDR2 YFSETQ come from the germline V gene. CDR3 length equals 15 residues. The CDR3 protein is CASSLGRWIQETQYF. Written as DNA, the CDR3 is TGCGCCAGCAGCTTGGGACGGTGGATCCAAGAGACCCAGTACTTC.

The chain links TRBV6-4 to TRBJ1-5; D ambiguous. Trimming shortened V by 3 bases and J by 2 bases, and 11 bases separated the two germline ends. The CDR3 runs 15 residues. Germline loops: CDR1 MRHNA, CDR2 SNTAGT. The CDR3 loop reads CASSEGGRCNQPQHF. CDR3 in DNA: TGTGCCAGCAGTGAAGGCGGACGGTGCAATCAGCCCCAGCATTTT.

A single count supports this clone. J is TRBJ2-7 and V is TRBV5-6; D tentatively fits TRBD1 or TRBD2 (5 bases each). CDR1 is SGHDT, CDR2 YYEEEE, per germline. This CDR3 is 14 amino acids long. Between the trimmed V and J ends, which lost 2 bases and 1 base, there was a span of 10 bases. Here the CDR3 reads CASSFPGTSYEQYF. For the CDR3, the DNA is TGTGCCAGCAGCTTCCCCGGGACGTCCTACGAGCAGTACTTC.

The count of this clone is one. The chain links TRBV6-5 to TRBJ1-3; D is unresolved. V was cut by 4 bases and J by 0 bases, with 10 bases left in between. CDR1 MNHEY and CDR2 SVGAGI come from the germline V gene. The CDR3 is 15 amino acids. In DNA, the CDR3 is TGTGCCAGCAGTTCCACATGGAGCTCTGGAAACACCATATATTTT. This encodes CASSSTWSSGNTIYF.

The gene calls are TRBV28 and TRBJ2-3; D is uncertain. CDR3 length equals 15 residues. Germline CDR1 and CDR2: MDHEN and SYDVKM. Between the trimmed V and J ends, which lost 6 bases and 2 bases, there was a span of 15 bases. The CDR3 nucleotides are TGTGCCAGCAGCCTCGGACCTACTAACACAGATACGCAGTATTTT. Amino acid sequence: CASSLGPTNTDTQYF.

The J gene is TRBJ2-7, the V gene TRBV7-8; D is uncertain. CDR1 is SGHVS and CDR2 is FQNEAQ in the germline V gene. The CDR3 has 13 amino acids. With 4 bases removed from V and 4 bases from J, the gap between germline ends came to 11 bases. DNA for the CDR3: TGTGCCAGCAGCTCACGTTTGATATACGAGCAGTACTTC. It yields the protein CASSSRLIYEQYF.

The V and J genes are TRBV18 and TRBJ1-4, with 12 bases identical to TRBD1. Germline V gene sequence: CDR1 KGHSH, CDR2 LQKENI. Trimming at V came to 0 bases and at J to 7 bases, leaving 6 bases not matched to a gene. The CDR3 length is 17 residues. The CDR3 sequence is CASSPPWDRGRLEKLFF. DNA for the CDR3: TGTGCCAGCTCACCACCGTGGGACAGGGGGCGACTTGAAAAACTGTTTTTT.

CDR3 coding DNA: TGTGCCACCAGTCCGACGGAGGGGCTGGGAGCTTTCTTT. It codes for CATSPTEGLGAFF. The gene calls are TRBV15 and TRBJ1-1, with TRBD1 as a possible D gene (5 bases). Germline V gives CDR1 LNHNV, CDR2 YYDKDF (reference sequence). V was trimmed by 6 bases and J by 10 bases, leaving 18 bases between them. This CDR3 region has 13 residues.

The chain combines TRBV5-6 with TRBJ1-2, with D uncertain. This CDR3 is 15 amino acids long. Per germline, CDR1 SGHDT and CDR2 YYEEEE. The V end lost 3 bases, the J end lost 3 bases, and 15 bases lay between the germline ends. The CDR3 DNA is TGTGCCAGCAGCTCGTTCGGGGTAGGCTACTATGGCTACACCTTC. Amino acids: CASSSFGVGYYGYTF.

The chain recombines TRBV28 with TRBJ2-1, with D unresolved. The germline V gene encodes CDR1 MDHEN and CDR2 SYDVKM. Deletions cut 6 bases from V and 6 bases from J, with 27 bases between. The CDR3 has 18 amino acids. CDR3 nucleotide sequence: TGTGCCAGCAGCAGCCCCCCTAAACGGGTACCCAAACCCAATGAGCAGTTCTTC. Translated: CASSSPPKRVPKPNEQFF.

The CDR3 DNA reads as TGCGCCAGCAGCCTAGGGGGAGACGGGGGGGCCAGTGAGCAGTTCTTC. It specifies CASSLGGDGGASEQFF. The chain uses TRBV4-3 and TRBJ2-1, with 8 positions matching TRBD2. The CDR3 spans 16 residues. Trimming removed 4 bases from V and 9 bases from J; junction bases left unmatched: 14. Looked up from germline, CDR1 is LGHNA and CDR2 is YSLEER.

This chain links TRBV28 with TRBJ2-1; TRBD2 might be the D (5 bases). Germline-derived CDR1 and CDR2 are MDHEN and SYDVKM. There are 15 residues in the CDR3. V dropped 7 bases and J dropped 7 bases, with 20 bases sitting between them. CDR3 sequence reads: CASTGIRGAENEQFF. In DNA form, the CDR3 reads TGTGCCAGCACCGGGATTCGGGGTGCCGAGAATGAGCAGTTCTTC.

Only one count was recorded for this clone. The V and J genes are TRBV28 and TRBJ2-3; TRBD2 aligns across 10 bases. V lost 5 bases to trimming and J lost 2 bases; unmatched junction nucleotides: 4. CDR1 is MDHEN, CDR2 SYDVKM, per germline. This CDR3 is 15 amino acids long. The CDR3 spells CASSPAGGNTDTQYF. CDR3 nucleotides: TGTGCCAGCAGTCCAGCGGGGGGGAACACAGATACGCAGTATTTT. The variable domain in full, completed from reference TRBV28 and TRBJ2-3, reads DVKVTQSSRYLVKRTGEKVFLECVQDMDHENMFWYRQDPGLGLRLIYFSYDVKMKEKGDIPEGYSVSREKKERFSLILESASTNQTSMYLCASSPAGGNTDTQYFGPGTRLTVL.

The J gene is TRBJ2-5, the V gene TRBV6-1; TRBD2 might be the D (6 bases). Per germline, CDR1 MNHNS and CDR2 SASEGT. Trimming took off 2 bases at V and 2 bases at J, with 15 bases between the two ends. The CDR3 is 16 amino acids. The CDR3 DNA reads TGTGCCAGCAGTGAATTGAGGCGCGCGGGGCAAGAGACCCAGTACTTC. Translating gives CASSELRRAGQETQYF.

The chain has TRBV9 and TRBJ2-3; weak D call: TRBD2 (5 bases). Germline V gene sequence: CDR1 SGDLS, CDR2 YYNGEE. V lost 0 bases to trimming and J lost 4 bases, with 12 bases between them. This CDR3 is 15 amino acids long. For the CDR3, the DNA is TGTGCCAGCAGCGTAGTTGAGGGTGGCGCAGATACGCAGTATTTT. Protein: CASSVVEGGADTQYF.

The table lists this clone with a count of one. The V and J genes are TRBV2 and TRBJ2-7; 8 nucleotides agree with TRBD2. CDR1 and CDR2 (germline): SNHLY, FYNNEI. The CDR3 length is 17 residues. The junction had 15 bases not matched to a gene; V was cut back by 6 bases and J by 2 bases. CDR3 nucleotides: TGTGCCAGCAGGATGACTAGCGATCGGAGAGGTACCTACGAGCAGTACTTC. It yields the protein CASRMTSDRRGTYEQYF.

The chain couples TRBV21-1 to TRBJ1-1. TRBV21-1 counts as a pseudogene. The CDR3 is 16 amino acids. CDR3 nucleotide sequence: TGTGCCAGCAGTCACGGAGAGGATAGTATGAACACTGAAGCTTTCTTT. Translation gives CASSHGEDSMNTEAFF.

This sequence joins TRBV5-8 and TRBJ2-1; 9 bases map to TRBD1. Trimming cost V 1 base and J 0 bases; bases outside gene matches: 2. The germline gives CDR1 SGHTS, CDR2 YDEGEE. The CDR3 contains 16 residues. The chain's CDR3 is CASSLRGQGSYNEQFF. The CDR3 region has the DNA TGTGCCAGCAGCTTGCGGGGACAGGGCTCCTACAATGAGCAGTTCTTC.

This chain joins TRBV2 and TRBJ2-2, with D uncertain. There are 13 residues in the CDR3. V was shortened by 8 bases and J by 7 bases, with 14 bases between the two germline ends. CDR1 is SNHLY, CDR2 FYNNEI, per germline. CDR3 residues: CASESIVGGELFF. The CDR3 DNA follows: TGTGCCAGCGAGTCTATAGTGGGCGGGGAGCTGTTTTTT.

This chain links TRBV5-1 with TRBJ2-3; D tentatively reads TRBD1 or TRBD2 (10 bases each). This CDR3 region has 21 residues. V lost 0 bases and J 4 bases, leaving 30 bases between the germline ends. Germline assignment: CDR1 SGHRS and CDR2 YFSETQ. The CDR3: CASSLGPGQGTTSGRADTQYF. CDR3 sequence (DNA): TGCGCCAGCAGCTTGGGGCCGGGACAGGGGACGACTAGCGGGCGGGCAGATACGCAGTATTTT.

The rearrangement uses TRBV5-1 and TRBJ2-2; TRBD1 or TRBD2 may be the D gene (5 bases each). V gave up 0 bases and J gave up 3 bases, with 18 bases separating them. The CDR3 totals 18 residues. The germline V gene encodes CDR1 SGHRS and CDR2 YFSETQ. The CDR3 spells CASSLDLGDRGDTGELFF. The CDR3 DNA reads as TGCGCCAGCAGCTTGGATCTAGGCGACCGAGGGGACACCGGGGAGCTGTTTTTT.

This clone was recorded once. This sequence joins TRBV5-1 and TRBJ2-7; D call uncertain. With 0 bases removed from V and 2 bases from J, the gap between germline ends came to 9 bases. The germline gives CDR1 SGHRS, CDR2 YFSETQ. CDR3 length: 14 amino acids. In DNA form, the CDR3 reads TGCGCCAGCAGCTTGGGCCCCGAGACCTACGAGCAGTACTTC. Translated: CASSLGPETYEQYF.

The rearrangement links TRBV10-2 to TRBJ2-3; 7 bases map to TRBD2. CDR1 and CDR2 (germline): WSHSY, SAAADI. Unmatched junction bases numbered 19, after V lost 0 bases and J lost 4 bases. The CDR3 loop spans 20 amino acids. CDR3 sequence (DNA): TGCGCCAGCAGTGAGTCGAAAATACATCCCAGCGGGGCTTATTCAGATACGCAGTATTTT. Amino acids: CASSESKIHPSGAYSDTQYF.

The V call is TRBV5-6, the J call TRBJ1-2; a possible D gene is TRBD1 (6 bases). The CDR3 is 13 amino acids. Germline V lookup: CDR1 SGHDT, CDR2 YYEEEE. The V and J ends lost 1 base and 3 bases respectively, with 7 bases between them. Here the CDR3 reads CASSLQGYYGYTF. The CDR3 bases are TGTGCCAGCAGCTTGCAGGGGTACTATGGCTACACCTTC.

The rearrangement joins TRBV7-9 to TRBJ2-3; 7 nucleotides match TRBD1. Unmatched junction bases numbered 2, after V lost 1 base and J lost 4 bases. Germline-derived CDR1 and CDR2 are SEHNR and FQNEAQ (reference sequence). The CDR3 is 14 amino acids. CDR3 sequence: CASSLVGGADTQYF. In DNA form, the CDR3 reads TGTGCCAGCAGCTTAGTAGGGGGCGCAGATACGCAGTATTTT.